The 15 T cell receptor beta chains listed next were all sequenced from one sample in a study of T-cell memory formation after mild COVID-19. TCRdb re-analysed the 5' RACE reads in MiXCR, keeping a single row per CDR3 protein. This sample has 530,000 or so distinct CDR3 sequences, with approximately 15% found just once. Material for sequencing was PBMCs or a T cell subset sorted from them (not recorded which). The receptors were sampled from an adult woman who had mild COVID-19 (a few samples of this study predate the infection). Cell type and time point are not known.

This clonotype was detected only a few times. The rearrangement uses TRBV6-5 and TRBJ2-2, with a weak D call TRBD1 (5 bases). Trimming took 6 bases from V and 3 from J, leaving 11 bases between them. Germline loops: CDR1 MNHEY, CDR2 SVGAGI. This CDR3 has 14 amino acids. The CDR3 sequence is CASRFQGDTGELFF. The CDR3, as DNA: TGTGCCAGCAGGTTTCAGGGTGACACCGGGGAGCTGTTTTTT.

This clonotype was seen a handful of times. The chain links TRBV7-9 to TRBJ1-3; TRBD1 matches at 9 bases. Per germline, CDR1 SEHNR and CDR2 FQNEAQ (reference sequence). The CDR3 runs 17 residues. V lost 2 bases and J lost 0; bases outside the gene matches: 5. Here the CDR3 reads CASSLLRDRDSGNTIYF. DNA of the CDR3: TGTGCCAGCAGCTTACTACGGGACAGGGACTCTGGAAACACCATATATTTT.

The V gene is TRBV30, the J gene TRBJ1-1; the D gene is possibly TRBD1 (6 bases). The germline V and J ends were trimmed by 3 bases and 0 bases, with 14 bases remaining between them. CDR1 and CDR2 from the germline V gene are GTSNPN and SVGIG (reference sequence). The length of the CDR3 is 15 residues. CDR3 amino acids: CAWSQGRPMNTEAFF. The CDR3 coding sequence is TGTGCCTGGAGCCAGGGGAGGCCTATGAACACTGAAGCTTTCTTT.

The chain uses TRBV7-8 and TRBJ1-4; D is unclear. The germline gives CDR1 SGHVS, CDR2 FQNEAQ. The ends were cut back, 2 bases at V and 5 bases at J, with 9 bases in the middle. The CDR3 is made up of 14 amino acids. The CDR3 DNA is TGTGCCAGCAGCTTACCTGAATGGAATGAAAAACTGTTTTTT. The encoded protein is CASSLPEWNEKLFF.

This clonotype turned up a few times. This sequence joins TRBV5-4 and TRBJ2-1, with 12 positions matching TRBD2. The CDR3 extends over 16 amino acids. V trimming: 0 bases; J trimming: 12 bases; junction bases outside the gene matches: 10. Germline V gives CDR1 SGHNT, CDR2 YYREEE (reference sequence). In nucleotides, the CDR3 is TGTGCCAGCAGCTTGGACCCGTCTAGCGGGGGGGCCGGGCAGTTCTTC. Translation: CASSLDPSSGGAGQFF.

The rearrangement uses TRBV20-1 and TRBJ2-7; D gene unclear. Germline CDR1 DFQATT, CDR2 SNEGSKA (reference sequence). The CDR3 is made up of 11 amino acids. The CDR3: CSGLDGYEQYF. Here the CDR3 DNA reads TGCAGCGGTCTGGACGGCTACGAGCAGTACTTC.

The chain recombines TRBV7-3 with TRBJ2-2, with TRBD1 as a possible D gene (5 bases). This CDR3 spans 13 amino acids. Per germline, CDR1 SGHTA and CDR2 FQGTGA. The ends were cut back, 4 bases at V and 4 bases at J, with 7 bases in the middle. The DNA for the CDR3 is TGTGCCAGCAGCTCAGGGTTCACCGGGGAGCTGTTTTTT. Protein product: CASSSGFTGELFF. The whole variable domain, remainder taken from reference TRBV7-3 and TRBJ2-2, is GAGVSQTPSNKVTEKGKYVELRCDPISGHTALYWYRQSLGQGPEFLIYFQGTGAADDSGLPNDRFFAVRPEGSVSTLKIQRTERGDSAVYLCASSSGFTGELFFGEGSRLTVL.

The chain carries TRBV18 and TRBJ2-7; D gene ambiguous. Trimming pared 2 bases from V and 0 bases from J, leaving 11 bases between. The V gene's germline CDR1 is KGHSH and CDR2 LQKENI. The length of the CDR3 is 15 residues. CDR3 sequence: CASSPSLESSYEQYF. The CDR3 DNA is TGTGCCAGCTCACCATCTCTTGAGAGCTCCTACGAGCAGTACTTC.

This clonotype was counted ten times or more. The rearrangement uses TRBV11-2 and TRBJ2-5; D is ambiguous. Per germline, CDR1 SGHAT and CDR2 FQNNGV. V was trimmed by 3 bases and J by 5 bases, leaving 7 bases between them. This CDR3 contains 12 residues. CDR3 loop: CASSFVGETQYF. DNA of the CDR3: TGTGCCAGCAGCTTCGTGGGGGAGACCCAGTACTTC.

The genes are TRBV18 and TRBJ2-2; D may be TRBD2 (5 bases). The CDR3 length is 13 residues. Germline values: CDR1 KGHSH, CDR2 LQKENI. V lost 4 bases and J lost 5, with 8 bases in between. This CDR3 is CASSRRETGELFF. In nucleotides, the CDR3 is TGTGCCAGCTCACGAAGGGAGACCGGGGAGCTGTTTTTT. Drawing the rest from reference TRBV18 and TRBJ2-2, the complete variable domain is NAGVMQNPRHLVRRRGQEARLRCSPMKGHSHVYWYRQLPEEGLKFMVYLQKENIIDESGMPKERFSAEFPKEGPSILRIQQVVRGDSAAYFCASSRRETGELFFGEGSRLTVL.

V gene TRBV2 combines with J gene TRBJ2-3; 12 bases line up with TRBD1. Per germline, CDR1 SNHLY and CDR2 FYNNEI. The CDR3 is 16 residues long. J gave up 5 bases and V 6 bases, and 9 bases lay outside the gene matches. The CDR3 bases are TGTGCCAGCAGCGAGTGGGACAGGGGGCATGTAGATACGCAGTATTTT. Its translation: CASSEWDRGHVDTQYF.

This clonotype has at least ten counts. V is TRBV9 and J is TRBJ2-1, with 7 bases fitting TRBD2. Germline V gives CDR1 SGDLS, CDR2 YYNGEE. After removal of 3 bases from V and 0 bases from J, the junction contained 6 bases not matched to a gene. The CDR3 runs to 16 residues. The CDR3 region has the DNA TGTGCCAGCAGCGCTCCTTGGGGGGGCTCCTACAATGAGCAGTTCTTC. Its protein is CASSAPWGGSYNEQFF. Full variable domain (outside the CDR3, taken from reference TRBV9 and TRBJ2-1): DSGVTQTPKHLITATGQRVTLRCSPRSGDLSVYWYQQSLDQGLQFLIQYYNGEERAKGNILERFSAQQFPDLHSELNLSSLELGDSALYFCASSAPWGGSYNEQFFGPGTRLTVL.

This clonotype showed up just a few times. The rearrangement links TRBV7-2 to TRBJ2-2; D is ambiguous. The CDR3 is 17 amino acids. CDR1 and CDR2 (germline): SGHTA, FQGNSA. The V gene lost 1 base and the J gene lost 1 base, with 13 bases spanning the gap. This CDR3 reads CASSLGWAPLNTGELFF. CDR3 DNA sequence: TGTGCCAGCAGCTTAGGGTGGGCGCCTCTGAACACCGGGGAGCTGTTTTTT. The full variable domain, with the rest looked up from reference TRBV7-2 and TRBJ2-2, is GAGVSQSPSNKVTEKGKDVELRCDPISGHTALYWYRQSLGQGLEFLIYFQGNSAPDKSGLPSDRFSAERTGGSVSTLTIQRTQQEDSAVYLCASSLGWAPLNTGELFFGEGSRLTVL.

This clonotype has just a few counts. This rearrangement joins TRBV13 to TRBJ1-3; D uncertain. The CDR3 spans 16 residues. Germline values: CDR1 PRHDT, CDR2 FYEKMQ (reference sequence). Trimming pared 4 bases from V and 1 base from J, leaving 14 bases between. In nucleotides, the CDR3 is TGTGCCAGCAGCTCCGTTCGCTGGGGTTCTGGAAACACCATATATTTT. Protein product: CASSSVRWGSGNTIYF.

The rearrangement uses TRBV9 and TRBJ2-3; TRBD2 is a possible D gene (6 bases). CDR3 size: 15 residues. V lost 3 bases to trimming and J lost 0 bases, with 11 bases between them. In germline, CDR1 is SGDLS, CDR2 YYNGEE. In DNA form, the CDR3 reads TGTGCCAGCAGCGCGGGACTGCCGAGCACAGATACGCAGTATTTT. Encoded protein: CASSAGLPSTDTQYF.